This T cell receptor (beta chain) is from a study of shared clonotypes between healthy human individuals. Background on the study: Each donor contributed plates that comprised three CD4 naive, three CD4 memory, two CD8 naive and one CD8 memory.

Germline CDR1 and CDR2: SEHNR and FQNEAQ (reference sequence). V gave up 1 base and J gave up 8 bases; unmatched junction bases: 5. This CDR3 is 15 amino acids long. Study findings and constraints: There were few donors, and this limited the genetic and exposure-history diversity represented. Naive CD4 clonotype sharing across a few donors was approximately 5%.

CD8 cells classed as naive were CD45RO-negative and positively selected for CCR7, excluding terminally differentiated effector memory CD45RA+ cells. Of note for this clone: Its specificity is not known.

The assay used deep level. Generated by immunoSEQ multiplex PCR, the TCRdb table keeps only in-frame clones and is missing some. The table lists about 2.2 million clones, 93% of them singletons. This sequence was found in a man younger than 35 in good health. Some clones in this sample may be carry-over from other donors' samples. Sequencing was carried out using naive CD8+ T cells from PBMCs. The J gene is TRBJ2-1, the V gene TRBV7-9; 10 bases agree with TRBD2. The CDR3 DNA follows: TGTGCCAGCAGCTTAGAACTAGCGGGAATGTATGAGCAGTTCTTC. Its translation: CASSLELAGMYEQFF.